The 3 T cell receptor beta chains in this list originate from one sample, sequenced in a study of neoadjuvant anti-PD-1 for oral cavity cancer. The time point denotes: after neoadjuvant nivolumab, at surgical resection. Assay: immunoSEQ multiplex PCR; the TCRdb copy retains only in-frame clones and omits some. Among fewer than 90,000 clones listed, more than 75% were seen once. The starting material was PBMCs, obtained after nivolumab (anti-PD-1) treatment. The receptors originated from a person between 35 and 79 years old with oral cavity squamous cell carcinoma.

The chain carries TRBV5-1 and TRBJ2-5; 12 bases are shared with TRBD2. The CDR3 covers 16 residues. V dropped 3 bases and J dropped 5; count of bases not matched to a gene: 8. In germline, CDR1 is SGHRS, CDR2 YFSETQ. The DNA for the CDR3 is TGCGCCAGCAGCTGGGAGACTAGCGGGAGAGGGGAGACCCAGTACTTC. It yields the protein CASSWETSGRGETQYF. Variable domain in full (rest from reference TRBV5-1 and TRBJ2-5): KAGVTQTPRYLIKTRGQQVTLSCSPISGHRSVSWYQQTPGQGLQFLFEYFSETQRNKGNFPGRFSGRQFSNSRSEMNVSTLELGDSALYLCASSWETSGRGETQYFGPGTRLLVL.

V and J are TRBV29-1 and TRBJ1-4; tentative D call: TRBD1 (6 bases). Between the trimmed V and J ends, which lost 8 bases and 4 bases, there was a span of 17 bases. The CDR3 sequence is 14 residues long. Per germline, CDR1 SQVTM and CDR2 ANQGSEA. CDR3 sequence: CSCGGGGFNEKLFF. The CDR3 DNA is TGCAGCTGTGGGGGTGGGGGCTTTAATGAAAAACTGTTTTTT. Looking up the rest from reference TRBV29-1 and TRBJ1-4 gives the full variable domain: SAVISQKPSRDICQRGTSLTIQCQVDSQVTMMFWYRQQPGQSLTLIATANQGSEATYESGFVIDKFPISRPNLTFSTLTVSNMSPEDSSIYLCSCGGGGFNEKLFFGSGTQLSVL.

The chain joins TRBV5-4 to TRBJ2-3, with D perhaps matching TRBD1 (7 bases). Germline V lookup: CDR1 SGHNT, CDR2 YYREEE (reference sequence). V shed 0 bases and J shed 6 bases, with 11 bases lying between them. The CDR3 spans 14 residues. The CDR3 coding sequence is TGTGCCAGCAGCTTGGGGCAGGGGGGCGATACGCAGTATTTT. Translation: CASSLGQGGDTQYF.